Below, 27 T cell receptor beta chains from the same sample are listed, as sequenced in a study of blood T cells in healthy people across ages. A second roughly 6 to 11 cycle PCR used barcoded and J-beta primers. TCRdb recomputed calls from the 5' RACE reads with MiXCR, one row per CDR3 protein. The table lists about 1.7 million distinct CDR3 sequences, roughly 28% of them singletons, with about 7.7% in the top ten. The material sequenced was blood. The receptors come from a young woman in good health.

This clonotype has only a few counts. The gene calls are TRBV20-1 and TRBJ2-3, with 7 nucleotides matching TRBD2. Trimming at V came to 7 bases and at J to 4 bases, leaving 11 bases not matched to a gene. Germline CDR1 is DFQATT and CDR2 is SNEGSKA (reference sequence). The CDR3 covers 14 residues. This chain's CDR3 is CSGGVRELADTQYF. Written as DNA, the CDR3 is TGCAGTGGGGGAGTGCGGGAGTTAGCAGATACGCAGTATTTT.

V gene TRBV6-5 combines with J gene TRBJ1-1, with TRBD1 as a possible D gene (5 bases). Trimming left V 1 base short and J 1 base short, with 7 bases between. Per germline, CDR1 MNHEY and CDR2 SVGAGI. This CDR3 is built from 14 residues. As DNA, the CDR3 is TGTGCCAGCAGTTACTGGGGGGAGAACACTGAAGCTTTCTTT. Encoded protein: CASSYWGENTEAFF.

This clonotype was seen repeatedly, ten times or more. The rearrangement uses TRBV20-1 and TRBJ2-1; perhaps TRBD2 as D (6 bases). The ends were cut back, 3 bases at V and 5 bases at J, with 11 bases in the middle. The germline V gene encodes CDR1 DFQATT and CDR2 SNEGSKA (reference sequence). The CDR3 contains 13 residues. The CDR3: CSASSGFNNEQFF. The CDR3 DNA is TGCAGTGCTAGTAGCGGCTTCAACAATGAGCAGTTCTTC.

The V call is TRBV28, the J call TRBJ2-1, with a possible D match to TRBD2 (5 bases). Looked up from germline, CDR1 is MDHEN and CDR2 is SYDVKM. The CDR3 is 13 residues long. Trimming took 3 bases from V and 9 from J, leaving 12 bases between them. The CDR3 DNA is TGTGCCAGCAGTTTGTCTAGCTTCGGTGAGCAGTTCTTC. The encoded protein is CASSLSSFGEQFF.

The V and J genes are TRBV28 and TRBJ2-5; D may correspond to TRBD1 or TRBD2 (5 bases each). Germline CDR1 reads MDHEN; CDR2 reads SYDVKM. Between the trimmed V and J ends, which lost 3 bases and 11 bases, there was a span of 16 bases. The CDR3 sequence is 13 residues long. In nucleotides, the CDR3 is TGTGCCAGCAGTTTGCTGGGACCCTTGGAGCAGTACTTC. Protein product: CASSLLGPLEQYF.

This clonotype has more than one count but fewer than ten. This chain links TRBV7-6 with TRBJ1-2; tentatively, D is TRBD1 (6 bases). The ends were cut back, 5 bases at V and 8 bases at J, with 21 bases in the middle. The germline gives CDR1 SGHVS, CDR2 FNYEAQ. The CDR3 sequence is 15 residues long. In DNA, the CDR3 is TGTGCCAGCAGCCATGGACAGAGAACACCTGAGGGCTACACCTTC. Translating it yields CASSHGQRTPEGYTF.

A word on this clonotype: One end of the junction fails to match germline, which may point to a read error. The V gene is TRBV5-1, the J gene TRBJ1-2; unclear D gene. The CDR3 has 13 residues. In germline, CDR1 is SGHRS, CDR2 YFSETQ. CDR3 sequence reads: CASRAGSEYGHTF. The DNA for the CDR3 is TGCGCCAGCAGGGCCGGGTCGGAGTATGGCCACACCTTC.

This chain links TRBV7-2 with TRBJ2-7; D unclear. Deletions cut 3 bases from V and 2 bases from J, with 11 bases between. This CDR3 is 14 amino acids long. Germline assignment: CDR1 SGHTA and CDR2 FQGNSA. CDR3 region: CASSLSSPTYEQYF. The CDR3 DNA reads TGTGCCAGCAGCTTGAGTAGTCCAACCTACGAGCAGTACTTC.

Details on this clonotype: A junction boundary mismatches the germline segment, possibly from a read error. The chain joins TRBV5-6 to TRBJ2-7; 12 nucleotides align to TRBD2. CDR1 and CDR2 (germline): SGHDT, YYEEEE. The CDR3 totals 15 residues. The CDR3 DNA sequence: TGTGCCAGCAGCTTACGGACTAGCGGGATTTCCGAGCGGTACTTC. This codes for CASSLRTSGISERYF.

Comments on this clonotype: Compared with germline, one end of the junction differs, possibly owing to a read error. The CDR3 nucleotides are TGTGCCAGCAGCTTAACCGGCCTGAACCCAGAGACCCGGTACTTC. Protein sequence: CASSLTGLNPETRYF. The chain combines TRBV7-2 with TRBJ2-5; D gene ambiguous. Germline V gene sequence: CDR1 SGHTA, CDR2 FQGNSA. The CDR3 sequence is 15 residues long.

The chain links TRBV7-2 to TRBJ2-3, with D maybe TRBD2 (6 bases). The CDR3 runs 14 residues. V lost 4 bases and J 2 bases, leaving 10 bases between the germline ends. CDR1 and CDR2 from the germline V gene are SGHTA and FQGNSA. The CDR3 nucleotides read TGTGCCAGCAGCTGGGGACTGTACACAGATACGCAGTATTTT. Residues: CASSWGLYTDTQYF. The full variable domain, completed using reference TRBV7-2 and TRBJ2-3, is GAGVSQSPSNKVTEKGKDVELRCDPISGHTALYWYRQSLGQGLEFLIYFQGNSAPDKSGLPSDRFSAERTGGSVSTLTIQRTQQEDSAVYLCASSWGLYTDTQYFGPGTRLTVL.

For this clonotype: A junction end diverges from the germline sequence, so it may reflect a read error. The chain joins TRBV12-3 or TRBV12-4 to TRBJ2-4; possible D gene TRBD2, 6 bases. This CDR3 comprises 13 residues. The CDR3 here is CASRLGRTKGLYF. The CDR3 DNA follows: TGTGCCAGCAGGTTAGGGAGGACTAAGGGTTTGTACTTC.

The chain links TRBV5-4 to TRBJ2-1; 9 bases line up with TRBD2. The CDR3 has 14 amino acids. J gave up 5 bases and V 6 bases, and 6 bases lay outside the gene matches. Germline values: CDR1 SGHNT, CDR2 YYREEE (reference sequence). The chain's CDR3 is CASTRASGDNEQFF. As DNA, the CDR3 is TGTGCCAGCACCCGTGCTAGCGGGGACAATGAGCAGTTCTTC.

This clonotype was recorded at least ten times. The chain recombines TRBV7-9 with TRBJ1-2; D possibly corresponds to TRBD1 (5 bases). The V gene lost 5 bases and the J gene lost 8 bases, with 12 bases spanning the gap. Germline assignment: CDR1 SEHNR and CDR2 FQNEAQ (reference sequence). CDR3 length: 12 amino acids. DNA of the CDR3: TGTGCCAGCAGCCCACAGGAGGGAGGCTACACCTTC. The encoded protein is CASSPQEGGYTF.

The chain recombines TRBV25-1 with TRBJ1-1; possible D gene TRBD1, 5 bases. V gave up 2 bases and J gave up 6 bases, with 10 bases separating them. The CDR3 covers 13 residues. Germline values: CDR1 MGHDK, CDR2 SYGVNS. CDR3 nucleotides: TGTGCCAGCAGTGAAAAGGGGCACCCTGAAGCTTTCTTT. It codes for CASSEKGHPEAFF. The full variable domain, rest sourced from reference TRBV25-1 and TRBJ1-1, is EADIYQTPRYLVIGTGKKITLECSQTMGHDKMYWYQQDPGMELHLIHYSYGVNSTEKGDLSSESTVSRIRTEHFPLTLESARPSHTSQYLCASSEKGHPEAFFGQGTRLTVV.

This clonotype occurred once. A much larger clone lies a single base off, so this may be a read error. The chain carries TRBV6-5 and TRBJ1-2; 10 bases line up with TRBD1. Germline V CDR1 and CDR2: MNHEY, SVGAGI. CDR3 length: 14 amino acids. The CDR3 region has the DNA TGTGCCAGCAGTACCCTGACAGGGGGCTATGGCTGCACCTTC. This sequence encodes CASSTLTGGYGCTF.

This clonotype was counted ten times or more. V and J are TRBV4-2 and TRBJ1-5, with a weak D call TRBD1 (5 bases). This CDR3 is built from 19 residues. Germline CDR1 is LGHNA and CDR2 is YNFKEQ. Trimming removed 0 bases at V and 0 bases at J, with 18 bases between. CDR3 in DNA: TGTGCCAGCAGCCAAGATACCCTAAGGGGACCCTATAGCAATCAGCCCCAGCATTTT. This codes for CASSQDTLRGPYSNQPQHF.

CDR3 nucleotide sequence: TGTGCCACCAGCAGAAAGACCGGGACAGGGTACGGAAACACCATATATTTT. This gives the protein CATSRKTGTGYGNTIYF. The rearrangement links TRBV15 to TRBJ1-3, with 9 bases identical to TRBD1. This CDR3 spans 17 amino acids. The V gene end was trimmed by 2 bases and the J gene end by 4 bases; junction bases not matched to a gene: 9. The germline CDR1 and CDR2 sequences are LNHNV and YYDKDF (reference sequence).

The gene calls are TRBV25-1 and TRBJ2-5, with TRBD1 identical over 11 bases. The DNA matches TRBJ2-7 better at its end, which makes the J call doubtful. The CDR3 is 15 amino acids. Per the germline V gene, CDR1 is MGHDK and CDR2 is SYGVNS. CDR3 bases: TGTGCCAGCAGTGAACGGACAGGGGGCAAGTACGAGCAGTACTTC. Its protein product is CASSERTGGKYEQYF.

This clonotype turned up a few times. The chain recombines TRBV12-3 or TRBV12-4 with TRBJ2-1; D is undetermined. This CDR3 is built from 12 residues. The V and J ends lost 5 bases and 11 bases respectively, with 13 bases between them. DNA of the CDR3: TGTGCCAGCAGTCAAAGCCCGGGTCAGCAGTTCTTC. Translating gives CASSQSPGQQFF.

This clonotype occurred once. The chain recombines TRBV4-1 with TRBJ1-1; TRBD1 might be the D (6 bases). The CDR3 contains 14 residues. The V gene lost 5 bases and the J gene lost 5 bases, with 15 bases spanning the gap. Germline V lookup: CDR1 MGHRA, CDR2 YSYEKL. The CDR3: CASSTHRERTEAFF. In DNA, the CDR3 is TGCGCCAGCAGCACTCACAGGGAGAGGACTGAAGCTTTCTTT.

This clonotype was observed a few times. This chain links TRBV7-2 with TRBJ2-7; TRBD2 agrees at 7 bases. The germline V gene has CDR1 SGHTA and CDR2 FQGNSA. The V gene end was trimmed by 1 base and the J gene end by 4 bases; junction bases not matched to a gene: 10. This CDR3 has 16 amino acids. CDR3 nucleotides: TGTGCCAGCAGCTTAGAGGGAGCGGGATGGGGGTACGAGCAGTACTTC. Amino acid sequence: CASSLEGAGWGYEQYF.

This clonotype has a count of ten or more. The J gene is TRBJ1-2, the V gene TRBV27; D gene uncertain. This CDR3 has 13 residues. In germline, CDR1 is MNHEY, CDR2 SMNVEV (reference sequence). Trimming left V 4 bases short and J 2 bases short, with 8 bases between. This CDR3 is CASSSTNNYGYTF. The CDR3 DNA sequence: TGTGCCAGCAGTTCAACAAACAACTATGGCTACACCTTC.

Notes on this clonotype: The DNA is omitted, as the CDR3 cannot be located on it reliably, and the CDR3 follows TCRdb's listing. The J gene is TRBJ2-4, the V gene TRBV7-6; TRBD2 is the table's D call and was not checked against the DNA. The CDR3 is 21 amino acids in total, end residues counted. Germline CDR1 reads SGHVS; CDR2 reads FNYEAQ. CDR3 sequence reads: CASSFYICSALSSGRPVEQYF.

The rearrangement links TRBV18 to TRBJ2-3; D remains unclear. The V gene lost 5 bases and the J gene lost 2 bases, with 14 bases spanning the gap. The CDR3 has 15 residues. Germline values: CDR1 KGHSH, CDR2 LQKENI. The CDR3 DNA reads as TGTGCCAGCTCAGACGAAGCCGCGTTCACAGATACGCAGTATTTT. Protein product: CASSDEAAFTDTQYF.

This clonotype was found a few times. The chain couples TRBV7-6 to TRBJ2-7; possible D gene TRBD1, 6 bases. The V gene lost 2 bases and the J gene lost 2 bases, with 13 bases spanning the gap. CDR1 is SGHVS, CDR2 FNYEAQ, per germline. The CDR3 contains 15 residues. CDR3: CASSLTGNPTYEQYF. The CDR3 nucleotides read TGTGCCAGCAGCTTAACAGGGAATCCGACCTACGAGCAGTACTTC. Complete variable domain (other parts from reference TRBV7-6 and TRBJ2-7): GAGVSQSPRYKVTKRGQDVALRCDPISGHVSLYWYRQALGQGPEFLTYFNYEAQQDKSGLPNDRFSAERPEGSISTLTIQRTEQRDSAMYRCASSLTGNPTYEQYFGPGTRLTVT.

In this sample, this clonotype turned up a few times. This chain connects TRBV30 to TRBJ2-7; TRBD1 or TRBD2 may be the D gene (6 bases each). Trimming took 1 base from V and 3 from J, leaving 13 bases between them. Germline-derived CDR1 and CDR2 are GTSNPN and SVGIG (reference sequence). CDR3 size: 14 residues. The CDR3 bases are TGTGCCTGGAGTGGAGCGGAGGGGGTCTACGAGCAGTACTTC. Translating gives CAWSGAEGVYEQYF.